This passage covers 32 T cell receptor beta chains from one sample sequenced in a study of identical twins. From the 5' RACE reads, TCRdb called clonotypes with MiXCR, one entry per CDR3 protein. The sample contains 300,000 or so distinct CDR3 sequences, more than 8% of which appear only once. In addition, the sample was reused for a study of yellow fever vaccine responses in identical twins.

The sample was CD8+ T cells sorted from blood. These TCRs come from a young woman in good health.

This sequence joins TRBV29-1 and TRBJ1-1, with D unresolved. Looked up from germline, CDR1 is SQVTM and CDR2 is ANQGSEA. The CDR3 contains 12 residues. V lost 5 bases and J lost 5, with 12 bases in between. CDR3 bases: TGCAGCGTTTTAGACGGTGGAACTGAAGCTTTCTTT. This codes for CSVLDGGTEAFF.

Only a few counts were recorded for this clonotype. The chain couples TRBV7-9 to TRBJ2-7, with D uncertain. Trimming took off 0 bases at V and 6 bases at J, with 6 bases between the two ends. Per germline, CDR1 SEHNR and CDR2 FQNEAQ (reference sequence). The CDR3 spans 12 residues. CDR3 DNA: TGTGCCAGCAGCTTAGCGGACGGCGAGCAGTACTTC. Its protein is CASSLADGEQYF. The entire variable domain, with the rest obtained from reference TRBV7-9 and TRBJ2-7, is as follows: DTGVSQNPRHKITKRGQNVTFRCDPISEHNRLYWYRQTLGQGPEFLTYFQNEAQLEKSRLLSDRFSAERPKGSFSTLEIQRTEQGDSAMYLCASSLADGEQYFGPGTRLTVT.

The chain carries TRBV11-2 and TRBJ2-7; no clear D gene. Germline CDR1 and CDR2: SGHAT and FQNNGV. There are 14 residues in the CDR3. The V end lost 1 base, the J end lost 2 bases, and 9 bases lay between the germline ends. The CDR3 spells CASSLGPQTYEQYF. CDR3 DNA sequence: TGTGCCAGCAGCTTAGGGCCCCAGACCTACGAGCAGTACTTC.

This chain joins TRBV28 and TRBJ2-5; D is unresolved. CDR1 and CDR2 from the germline V gene are MDHEN and SYDVKM. V lost 2 bases, J lost 2 bases, and 9 bases lay in between. The CDR3 is 14 residues long. CDR3: CASSLLVSQETQYF. In DNA form, the CDR3 reads TGTGCCAGCAGTTTACTCGTCAGTCAAGAGACCCAGTACTTC. Using reference TRBV28 and TRBJ2-5 for the parts outside the CDR3, the full variable domain is DVKVTQSSRYLVKRTGEKVFLECVQDMDHENMFWYRQDPGLGLRLIYFSYDVKMKEKGDIPEGYSVSREKKERFSLILESASTNQTSMYLCASSLLVSQETQYFGPGTRLLVL.

This clonotype was seen at least ten times. J is TRBJ1-3 and V is TRBV7-2; no firm D call. The germline V and J ends were trimmed by 5 bases and 0 bases, with 8 bases remaining between them. Germline V CDR1 and CDR2: SGHTA, FQGNSA. The CDR3 is 14 amino acids. CDR3 sequence (DNA): TGTGCCAGCAGCCCCGGGCCCTCTGGAAACACCATATATTTT. Translation: CASSPGPSGNTIYF.

The chain links TRBV7-9 to TRBJ2-7; 9 positions match TRBD2. Germline V gene data show CDR1 as SEHNR and CDR2 as FQNEAQ (reference sequence). The CDR3 spans 15 residues. With 3 bases clipped from V and 3 bases from J, the junction kept 6 bases outside the gene matches. This chain's CDR3 is CASSFEGLANYEQYF. The CDR3, as DNA: TGTGCCAGCAGCTTCGAAGGACTAGCGAACTACGAGCAGTACTTC.

The gene calls are TRBV3-1 and TRBJ2-3; no firm D call. The CDR3 totals 15 residues. V was cut by 4 bases and J by 5 bases, with 16 bases left in between. The germline gives CDR1 LGHDT, CDR2 YNNKEL (reference sequence). Here the CDR3 reads CASSRRRYTGDTQYF. CDR3 bases: TGTGCCAGCAGCCGGCGGCGGTATACGGGAGATACGCAGTATTTT.

This clonotype has ten or more counts. J is TRBJ1-1 and V is TRBV3-1, with D possibly being TRBD1 (6 bases). CDR3 length: 13 amino acids. Germline assignment: CDR1 LGHDT and CDR2 YNNKEL (reference sequence). V lost 2 bases to trimming and J lost 6 bases, with 10 bases between them. CDR3 residues: CASSQLRGAEAFF. Here the CDR3 DNA reads TGTGCCAGCAGCCAATTAAGGGGGGCTGAAGCTTTCTTT.

This clonotype was observed a handful of times. CDR3 residues: CASSLRSGIDTEAFF. In nucleotides, the CDR3 is TGTGCCAGCAGCCTCAGGTCGGGGATCGACACTGAAGCTTTCTTT. The chain carries TRBV7-2 and TRBJ1-1; D not resolved. Germline CDR1 is SGHTA and CDR2 is FQGNSA. V was cut by 5 bases and J by 3 bases, with 16 bases left in between. The CDR3 is made up of 15 amino acids.

This clonotype has a count of ten or more. J is TRBJ2-3 and V is TRBV11-1; 9 bases map to TRBD1. Trimming removed 4 bases from V and 3 bases from J; junction bases left unmatched: 8. The CDR3 totals 16 residues. Germline CDR1 is SGHAT and CDR2 is FQDESV (reference sequence). The CDR3 loop reads CASSSNRDRATDTQYF. The CDR3 bases are TGTGCCAGCAGCTCAAACCGGGACAGGGCGACAGATACGCAGTATTTT.

At least ten counts were recorded for this clonotype. V is TRBV5-1 and J is TRBJ2-5; tentatively, D is TRBD1 (6 bases). The V end lost 3 bases, the J end lost 5 bases, and 20 bases lay between the germline ends. This CDR3 is 16 amino acids long. Germline V gives CDR1 SGHRS, CDR2 YFSETQ. The CDR3 sequence is CASSSRDTRLEETQYF. DNA of the CDR3: TGCGCCAGCAGCTCCCGGGACACTCGGCTGGAGGAGACCCAGTACTTC.

This clonotype was detected a few times. The chain recombines TRBV12-3 or TRBV12-4 with TRBJ1-2; 8 bases line up with TRBD1. V dropped 4 bases and J dropped 8; count of bases not matched to a gene: 3. CDR3 length equals 12 residues. The CDR3 nucleotides read TGTGCCAGCAGTTCCGGGACAGGCGGCTACACCTTC. Its protein is CASSSGTGGYTF.

This clonotype was observed a few times. The chain has TRBV3-1 and TRBJ2-7; 15 bases fit TRBD2. The CDR3 contains 17 residues. CDR1 is LGHDT, CDR2 YNNKEL, per germline (reference sequence). V was pared by 0 bases and J by 1 base, with 1 base of the junction left unmatched. CDR3 in amino acids: CASSQDGTSGGSYEQYF. The CDR3 DNA sequence: TGTGCCAGCAGCCAAGATGGGACTAGCGGGGGGTCCTACGAGCAGTACTTC.

The rearrangement uses TRBV7-9 and TRBJ2-5; D not certain. In germline, CDR1 is SEHNR, CDR2 FQNEAQ (reference sequence). Deletions cut 6 bases from V and 3 bases from J, with 11 bases between. The CDR3 is made up of 13 amino acids. The CDR3 nucleotides are TGTGCCAGCAGGGTGCTCGAGAAAGAGACCCAGTACTTC. Translating it yields CASRVLEKETQYF.

At least ten counts were recorded for this clonotype. The chain combines TRBV18 with TRBJ1-5; D gene uncertain. Germline loops: CDR1 KGHSH, CDR2 LQKENI. V was trimmed by 0 bases and J by 2 bases, leaving 11 bases between them. This CDR3 has 16 amino acids. The CDR3 reads CASSPPTFRGNQPQHF. CDR3 sequence (DNA): TGTGCCAGCTCACCACCGACTTTTCGCGGCAATCAGCCCCAGCATTTT.

There are many counts of this clonotype. The V call is TRBV20-1, the J call TRBJ2-1; 7 bases map to TRBD2. The CDR3 covers 12 residues. Germline loops: CDR1 DFQATT, CDR2 SNEGSKA (reference sequence). The V and J ends lost 6 bases and 7 bases, in that order; junction bases with no gene match: 6. The CDR3 loop is CSASTSVNEQFF. The CDR3 DNA reads as TGCAGTGCCTCAACTAGCGTGAATGAGCAGTTCTTC.

This clonotype has a handful of counts. The chain carries TRBV13 and TRBJ2-7; TRBD2 agrees at 10 bases. Germline V lookup: CDR1 PRHDT, CDR2 FYEKMQ (reference sequence). The CDR3 is 21 amino acids. Unmatched junction bases numbered 18, after V lost 1 base and J lost 0 bases. CDR3 in amino acids: CASSLEGAFPPTSGYSYEQYF. The CDR3 nucleotides are TGTGCCAGCAGCTTAGAGGGGGCTTTCCCTCCGACTAGCGGGTACTCCTACGAGCAGTACTTC. The full variable domain, in which reference TRBV13 and TRBJ2-7 provide the parts outside the CDR3, is AAGVIQSPRHLIKEKRETATLKCYPIPRHDTVYWYQQGPGQDPQFLISFYEKMQSDKGSIPDRFSAQQFSDYHSELNMSSLELGDSALYFCASSLEGAFPPTSGYSYEQYFGPGTRLTVT.

The chain combines TRBV27 with TRBJ2-3; D not certain. Germline-derived CDR1 and CDR2 are MNHEY and SMNVEV (reference sequence). V lost 8 bases and J lost 5, with 14 bases in between. The CDR3 loop spans 13 amino acids. CDR3 DNA sequence: TGTGCCAGCGGATGGGGATCCGGAGATACGCAGTATTTT. The encoded protein is CASGWGSGDTQYF.

In this sample, this clonotype turned up many times. The genes are TRBV12-3 or TRBV12-4 and TRBJ2-7, with 7 bases that match TRBD2. CDR3 length equals 15 residues. V lost 7 bases, J lost 0 bases, and 9 bases stayed unmatched. Written as DNA, the CDR3 is TGTGCCAGCACCAAAGGCGGGGGTTACTCCTACGAGCAGTACTTC. It yields the protein CASTKGGGYSYEQYF.

This clonotype showed up many times. This chain connects TRBV29-1 to TRBJ2-3; TRBD1 agrees at 7 bases. Germline loops: CDR1 SQVTM, CDR2 ANQGSEA. Trimming cost V 7 bases and J 2 bases; bases outside gene matches: 6. The CDR3 has 13 amino acids. The CDR3 coding sequence is TGCAGCGAGACAGGGATCAACACAGATACGCAGTATTTT. This codes for CSETGINTDTQYF.

The chain employs TRBV27 and TRBJ2-1; 12 positions match TRBD2. Trimming took 4 bases from V and 4 from J; bases not matched to a gene: 2. Germline CDR1 reads MNHEY; CDR2 reads SMNVEV (reference sequence). The length of the CDR3 is 15 residues. CDR3: CASSYGTSGYNEQFF. DNA for the CDR3: TGTGCCAGCAGTTACGGGACTAGCGGGTACAATGAGCAGTTCTTC.

The rearrangement joins TRBV12-3 or TRBV12-4 to TRBJ2-1; D perhaps matches TRBD2 (6 bases). The CDR3 covers 16 residues. The V gene lost 0 bases and the J gene lost 2 bases, with 11 bases spanning the gap. DNA of the CDR3: TGTGCCAGCAGTTTAGCTGGAGGGGCCCCCTACAATGAGCAGTTCTTC. Its protein product is CASSLAGGAPYNEQFF.

There are a few counts of this clonotype. The chain links TRBV7-3 to TRBJ2-5; unclear D gene. V was clipped by 2 bases and J by 4 bases, with 8 bases between them. Germline-derived CDR1 and CDR2 are SGHTA and FQGTGA. The CDR3 runs 13 residues. As DNA, the CDR3 is TGTGCCAGCAGCTTATCCCAAATAGAGACCCAGTACTTC. It translates to CASSLSQIETQYF.

This clonotype showed up many times. The rearrangement joins TRBV6-5 to TRBJ2-7; no reliable D call. The CDR3 runs 14 residues. The ends were cut back, 2 bases at V and 2 bases at J, with 10 bases in the middle. Looked up from germline, CDR1 is MNHEY and CDR2 is SVGAGI. DNA for the CDR3: TGTGCCAGCAGTTACGAGTTGAGGCCCTACGAGCAGTACTTC. It is translated as CASSYELRPYEQYF.

At least ten counts were recorded for this clonotype. The chain carries TRBV29-1 and TRBJ2-7; 10 positions match TRBD2. Germline-derived CDR1 and CDR2 are SQVTM and ANQGSEA. The trim removed 2 bases at V and 4 bases at J, leaving 2 bases unmatched. The CDR3 is 13 residues long. CDR3 region: CSVELAGEYEQYF. The CDR3 DNA sequence: TGCAGCGTTGAACTAGCGGGAGAGTACGAGCAGTACTTC.

The table lists this clonotype with many counts. The gene calls are TRBV29-1 and TRBJ2-1; TRBD1 matches 11 bases. V was clipped by 7 bases and J by 5 bases; unmatched bases: 7. CDR3 length equals 14 residues. CDR1 SQVTM and CDR2 ANQGSEA come from the germline V gene. CDR3 protein: CSGEGGQGDNEQFF. CDR3 DNA sequence: TGCAGCGGGGAGGGGGGACAGGGGGACAATGAGCAGTTCTTC.

DNA of the CDR3: TGTGCCAGTAGTATAGTTCACGCGGGAGGGTACGACAATGAGCAGTTCTTC. Protein sequence: CASSIVHAGGYDNEQFF. The rearrangement joins TRBV19 to TRBJ2-1, with TRBD2 matching over 9 bases. Germline loops: CDR1 LNHDA, CDR2 SQIVND (reference sequence). Unmatched junction bases numbered 9, after V lost 1 base and J lost 5 bases. This CDR3 has 17 residues.

The V gene is TRBV2, the J gene TRBJ2-7; D is possibly TRBD1 or TRBD2 (5 bases each). The ends were cut back, 8 bases at V and 1 base at J, with 12 bases in the middle. The germline V gene encodes CDR1 SNHLY and CDR2 FYNNEI. This CDR3 region has 13 residues. Here the CDR3 DNA reads TGTGCCAGCCAGCTGAGGGGTTCCTACGAGCAGTACTTC. Encoded protein: CASQLRGSYEQYF.

Only a few counts were recorded for this clonotype. V usage is TRBV12-3 or TRBV12-4 and J usage is TRBJ1-1; no firm D call. V was shortened by 3 bases and J by 10 bases, with 21 bases between the two germline ends. The CDR3 has 15 amino acids. In DNA, the CDR3 is TGTGCCAGCAGTTTTGAGAAGGGAGCGGATTGGGGAGCTTTCTTT. It translates to CASSFEKGADWGAFF.

The table lists this clonotype with many counts. The rearrangement links TRBV29-1 to TRBJ1-1; D possibly corresponds to TRBD1 (5 bases). Trimming removed 5 bases from V and 11 bases from J, with 15 bases in between. The germline V gene encodes CDR1 SQVTM and CDR2 ANQGSEA. The CDR3 totals 11 residues. CDR3 residues: CSVYLRGEAFF. CDR3 DNA sequence: TGCAGCGTTTACCTTAGGGGTGAGGCTTTCTTT. The whole variable domain, filled in from reference TRBV29-1 and TRBJ1-1, reads SAVISQKPSRDICQRGTSLTIQCQVDSQVTMMFWYRQQPGQSLTLIATANQGSEATYESGFVIDKFPISRPNLTFSTLTVSNMSPEDSSIYLCSVYLRGEAFFGQGTRLTVV.

This clonotype was detected ten times or more. This chain links TRBV3-1 with TRBJ2-2, with 15 bases fitting TRBD2. This CDR3 has 18 residues. V dropped 4 bases and J dropped 4; count of bases not matched to a gene: 7. The germline V gene encodes CDR1 LGHDT and CDR2 YNNKEL (reference sequence). In DNA, the CDR3 is TGTGCCAGCAGCCTCGGACTAGCGGGGGGGCCCGTCACCGGGGAGCTGTTTTTT. Translated: CASSLGLAGGPVTGELFF.

This clonotype was counted many times. This sequence joins TRBV15 and TRBJ2-5; D is uncertain. V was pared by 0 bases and J by 4 bases, with 3 bases between. There are 12 residues in the CDR3. CDR1 is LNHNV and CDR2 is YYDKDF in the germline V gene (reference sequence). CDR3 in amino acids: CATSRDIETQYF. CDR3 nucleotides: TGTGCCACCAGCAGAGATATAGAGACCCAGTACTTC.